Listed here is a single TCR beta chain. The antigen remains undetermined. This sample is drawn from a study of T cells in Graves' hyperthyroidism and ophthalmopathy. Overall study context: The authors collected peripheral blood at initial diagnosis, before any treatment.

Findings and caveats of the study: Model output signaled ophthalmopathy a median approximately 6.2 months ahead of onset. Through a model of 13 V-J features, ophthalmopathy was separated from stable hyperthyroidism.

Authors of the study amplified TCR beta CDR3 regions from RNA transcripts. With the HTBI primer set, the TCR CDR3 went through a first round of RT-PCR. One entry per CDR3 protein results from TCRdb running MiXCR on the multiplex PCR reads. The table includes 370,000 or so distinct CDR3 sequences, around a quarter detected once. Patients were excluded because of uncontrolled infection, other autoimmune disease, pregnancy or lactation. Per the germline V gene, CDR1 is LGHNA and CDR2 is YNFKEQ. V was clipped by 2 bases and J by 3 bases; unmatched bases: 3. The CDR3 totals 16 residues. This sequence originates from a man in his forties or fifties with Graves' hyperthyroidism. The chain uses TRBV4-2 and TRBJ2-1; 11 nucleotides match TRBD2. Sequenced sample: blood. The CDR3 region is CASSQTGTSGYNEQFF. CDR3 sequence (DNA): TGTGCCAGCAGCCAAACCGGGACTAGCGGCTACAATGAGCAGTTCTTC.